This T cell receptor beta chain was profiled in a study of CD8 T cells in Susac syndrome (dated by TCRdb to the late 2010s). Describing the broader study: Among the sequenced Susac syndrome patients, about 6 had clinically active disease and about eight were in clinical remission. Susac syndrome patients were therapy-naive, on corticosteroids (some also receiving IVIg), or on IVIg alone at blood withdrawal. Repertoire sequencing was used to test whether CD8+ T cell activation and differentiation in Susac syndrome was antigen driven. Clonality of the CD8+ T cell repertoire was compared between about a dozen healthy donors, roughly 14 Susac syndrome patients and fewer than 16 multiple sclerosis patients. The research as a whole found: Susac syndrome CD8+ repertoires showed clonal expansion, highest in CD8+ TEMRA cells and greater in clinically active than remitting patients. The study acknowledged that relatively few individuals were included in the TCR sequencing and HLA analysis. Looking at Susac-specific public clones, the researchers identified some 16 in the total CD8+ repertoire and a few in the CD8+ TEMRA repertoire.

In the germline V gene (reference sequence), CDR1 corresponds to MNHEY and CDR2 to SMNVEV. Counted from cysteine to phenylalanine, this CDR3 has 14 amino acids. Only the CDR3 part of the read is kept: 42 bases, read in frame from the first base. Trimming takes 8 bases from V and 0 bases from J, and the germline ends sit 11 bases apart. Peripheral blood CD8+ and CD4+ T cells from healthy donors, Susac syndrome patients and multiple sclerosis patients were profiled by high-throughput TCR beta sequencing. The Susac syndrome patients fulfilled recently defined diagnostic criteria for either definite or probable disease. CD8+ TEMRA cells were enriched by FACS, while bulk CD8+ and CD4+ T cells were purified by magnetic negative isolation. Blood was collected in EDTA tubes and processed within 24 hours, with PBMCs isolated through density gradient centrifugation. PBMCs destined for TCR sequencing were cryopreserved in liquid nitrogen and later thawed in a 37 °C water bath. The sorted or isolated CD4+, CD8+ and CD8+ TEMRA cells reached a purity of at least 90%.

With respect to this clonotype: The target of this receptor is not known. No much larger clone is present one base from it, and per-base qualities are unavailable.

RNA was extracted with the RNeasy kit and roughly 0.45 to 1 ug was reverse transcribed using random hexamers. The immunoSEQ multiplex PCR assay, covering 54 Vbeta and 13 Jbeta segments, was used to amplify TCR beta CDR3 regions. Bias from PCR amplification was corrected by using a synthetic template baseline for primer optimization and for computational correction. In the authors' own workflow: Reads were annotated to V, D and J genes according to IMGT and were analyzed with immunoSEQ Analyzer, with only productive sequences retained. Clonality was calculated as one minus the Shannon entropy normalized by log2 of the number of productive unique sequences. For each patient and control, public and private clones were evaluated among the 100 most prevalent clones. Clones were defined as Susac-specific if absent from the healthy and MS cohorts, from 1052 published viral clones and from other ImmuneACCESS disease sequences. Using fastp at Q25 and MiXCR, TCRdb reprocessed the public reads and kept productive beta chains. Every entry covers one CDR3 protein and lists the most common genes and DNA from its rows. None of the V and J calls come from the authors' own analysis; TCRdb made them. Counted in this sample were about 110,000 distinct CDR3 sequences; roughly 94% of them appeared once. The ten largest clones add up to 0.41% of the sample.

The chain employs TRBV27 and TRBJ2-1, with the D call perhaps TRBD1 or TRBD2, as 5 bases match in each case. The receptor comes from a human donor with Susac syndrome. Sequencing used CD8+ T cells from PBMCs. The encoded CDR3 is CASGDASSYNEQFF. The DNA sequence reads TGTGCCAGCGGGGACGCCAGCTCCTACAATGAGCAGTTCTTC.